Listed below are T cell receptor beta chains from one sample, sequenced in a study of blood T cell repertoires in COVID-19. Sequenced by immunoSEQ multiplex PCR; TCRdb stores in-frame clones only, minus some. The repertoire holds roughly 250,000 clones, with 90% as singletons. Sequenced material: peripheral blood. These receptors originate from a woman in her thirties or forties with acute or convalescent COVID-19. Each CDR3 is given with its conserved first and last residue. Each record gives: clone size, D gene, J gene, V gene, CDR3 protein, CDR3 DNA. D genes are given only for firm matches. The size entry is marked missing in some rows and otherwise reads once, few, many or a size class.

>.|.|TRBJ2-1|TRBV7-2
CASSLSGQTSYNEQFF
TGTGCCAGCAGCTTATCCGGACAGACTTCTTACAATGAGCAGTTCTTC
>.|.|TRBJ2-3|TRBV24-1
CATSDLRRNTDTQYF
TGTGCCACCAGTGATTTGCGGCGGAACACAGATACGCAGTATTTT
>.|.|TRBJ1-1|TRBV19
CASSRGNTEAFF
TGTGCCAGTTCTAGAGGGAACACTGAAGCTTTCTTT
>.|.|TRBJ2-5|TRBV19
CASSAMGLTQETQYF
TGTGCCAGTAGTGCTATGGGCTTAACTCAAGAGACCCAGTACTTC
>.|.|TRBJ2-1|TRBV7-3
CASSLRTGREMYNEQFF
TGTGCCAGCAGCCTACGGACAGGGCGGGAGATGTACAATGAGCAGTTCTTC
>.|.|TRBJ2-3|TRBV7-2
CASSLLGQGPSGGTQYF
TGTGCCAGCAGCTTACTGGGACAAGGGCCCTCAGGTGGTACGCAGTATTTT
>.|.|TRBJ1-6|TRBV21-1
CASSFRQGNSPLHF
TGTGCCAGCAGCTTTCGACAGGGGAATTCACCCCTCCACTTT
>.|TRBD1|TRBJ1-2|TRBV19
CASSLDVGQGAGYGYTF
TGTGCCAGTAGCCTCGATGTGGGACAGGGGGCAGGATATGGCTACACCTTC
>.|.|TRBJ1-2|TRBV30
CAWSLRGREEYGYTF
TGTGCCTGGAGTTTACGAGGCAGGGAGGAATATGGCTACACCTTC
>.|TRBD1|TRBJ2-1|TRBV24-1
CATRGQGTRNEQFF
TGTGCCACCAGAGGACAGGGGACACGCAATGAGCAGTTCTTC
>.|TRBD2|TRBJ2-5|TRBV11-2
CASTARAGGETQYF
TGTGCCAGCACAGCCCGGGCCGGGGGGGAGACCCAGTACTTC
>.|.|TRBJ2-1|TRBV15
CATSREEGQQFF
TGTGCCACCAGCAGAGAGGAGGGGCAGCAGTTCTTC
>.|TRBD1|TRBJ2-5|TRBV19
CASSMTGGGPLQETQYF
TGTGCCAGTAGTATGACAGGGGGCGGACCTTTACAAGAGACCCAGTACTTC
>once|TRBD1|TRBJ1-3|TRBV19
CASSTGQGENTIYF
TGTGCCAGTAGTACGGGACAGGGGGAAAACACCATATATTTT
>.|.|TRBJ2-2|TRBV4-2
CASSQETGGGTGELFF
TGTGCCAGCAGCCAAGAGACCGGGGGAGGTACCGGGGAGCTGTTTTTT
>.|TRBD1|TRBJ1-2|TRBV2
CASSRDSLYGYTF
TGTGCCAGCAGCCGGGACAGTCTATATGGCTACACCTTC
>few|.|TRBJ2-2|TRBV6-1
CASSDRDTGELFF
TGTGCCAGCAGTGACAGGGACACCGGGGAGCTGTTTTTT
>.|TRBD1|TRBJ1-1|TRBV29-1
CSAQGTDNQWAHFF
TGCAGCGCCCAGGGGACAGACAACCAGTGGGCCCATTTCTTT
>.|.|TRBJ1-1|TRBV6-7
CASDPYDQAGAFF
TGTGCCAGCGATCCCTACGACCAGGCTGGAGCTTTCTTT
>.|.|TRBJ2-1|TRBV5-1
CASSPDRDEQFF
TGCGCCAGCAGCCCTGACAGAGATGAGCAGTTCTTC
>.|TRBD1|TRBJ2-1|TRBV5-6
CASSMGQGRVYNEQFF
TGTGCCAGCAGCATGGGACAGGGGAGGGTCTACAATGAGCAGTTCTTC
>.|.|TRBJ2-2|TRBV27
CASSHPGTGELFF
TGTGCCAGCAGTCACCCAGGCACCGGGGAGCTGTTTTTT
>.|.|TRBJ1-1|TRBV10-3
CAISVSQNTEAFF
TGTGCCATCAGTGTGAGCCAGAACACTGAAGCTTTCTTT
>once|TRBD1|TRBJ2-1|TRBV5-1
CASSLSTAGGSYNEQFF
TGCGCCAGCAGCTTGTCCACAGCAGGGGGCTCCTACAATGAGCAGTTCTTC
>.|.|TRBJ1-1|TRBV6-2/TRBV6-3
CASSYSAGEGNTEAFF
TGTGCCAGCAGTTACTCGGCAGGGGAAGGGAACACTGAAGCTTTCTTT
>.|.|TRBJ1-6|TRBV13
CASSLGRARPPLHF
TGTGCCAGCAGCTTAGGCAGGGCTCGTCCACCCCTCCACTTT
>.|.|TRBJ1-2|TRBV25-1
CASSEQGRTLGYTF
TGTGCCAGCAGTGAACAGGGGCGTACACTTGGCTACACCTTC
>.|TRBD2|TRBJ2-3|TRBV2
CASRRYTSGVSTDTQYF
TGTGCCAGCAGGCGGTATACTAGCGGGGTTAGCACAGATACGCAGTATTTT
>.|.|TRBJ2-1|TRBV7-2
CASSPQEGEYEQFF
TGTGCCAGCAGCCCCCAGGAGGGTGAGTATGAGCAGTTCTTC
>.|.|TRBJ1-2|TRBV3-1/TRBV3-2
CASSLGPKEGYTF
TGTGCCAGCAGTCTGGGCCCTAAGGAAGGCTACACCTTC
>.|TRBD1|TRBJ2-5|TRBV27
CASSLWGQQETQYF
TGTGCCAGCAGTTTATGGGGACAGCAAGAGACCCAGTACTTC
>.|TRBD2|TRBJ2-6|TRBV6-1
CASSGTSGGSGANVLTF
TGTGCCAGCAGTGGAACTAGCGGAGGCTCTGGGGCCAACGTCCTGACTTTC
>.|TRBD1|TRBJ1-2|TRBV3-1/TRBV3-2
CASSQVGQGDRNYGYTF
TGTGCCAGCAGCCAAGTTGGACAGGGCGACCGGAACTATGGCTACACCTTC
>.|TRBD1|TRBJ1-2|TRBV5-8
CASSATGTGHGYTF
TGTGCCAGCAGCGCAACCGGGACAGGGCACGGCTACACCTTC
>.|TRBD2|TRBJ2-5|TRBV4-1
CASSQGGGARETQYF
TGCGCCAGCAGCCAAGGCGGGGGGGCTCGGGAGACCCAGTACTTC
>.|.|TRBJ1-1|TRBV2
CASSPELGRVTEAFF
TGTGCCAGCAGCCCAGAATTGGGGCGAGTCACTGAAGCTTTCTTT
>.|.|TRBJ1-2|TRBV5-1
CASSLGTSAGGYTF
TGCGCCAGCAGTCTCGGGACTTCAGCTGGGGGCTACACCTTC
>.|TRBD1|TRBJ1-2|TRBV29-1
CSVVTGAANYGYTF
TGCAGCGTGGTAACAGGGGCGGCTAACTATGGCTACACCTTC
>.|.|TRBJ1-4|TRBV6-5
CASGEGPATNEKLFF
TGTGCCAGCGGGGAGGGCCCTGCAACTAATGAAAAACTGTTTTTT
>.|.|TRBJ1-2|TRBV30
CAWSRRRDMHGYTF
TGTGCCTGGAGTCGTCGGAGGGATATGCATGGCTACACCTTC
>.|TRBD2|TRBJ2-1|TRBV5-1
CASRLTGGSYNEQFF
TGCGCCAGCAGACTGACGGGGGGCTCCTACAATGAGCAGTTCTTC
>.|.|TRBJ1-2|TRBV7-2
CASSLASRAADGYTF
TGTGCCAGCAGCTTAGCTTCCAGGGCCGCTGATGGCTACACCTTC
>.|TRBD2|TRBJ2-3|TRBV6-2/TRBV6-3
CASSKGTRDLRTDTQYF
TGTGCCAGCAGCAAAGGGACTAGAGATCTTAGGACAGATACGCAGTATTTT
>.|TRBD1|TRBJ1-1|TRBV7-6
CASSSPGQAGDTEAFF
TGTGCCAGCAGCTCTCCGGGACAGGCAGGGGACACTGAAGCTTTCTTT
>.|TRBD1|TRBJ1-4|TRBV6-5
CASNLADRVAEKLFF
TGTGCCAGCAACCTAGCCGACAGGGTCGCTGAAAAACTGTTTTTT
>.|TRBD1|TRBJ1-3|TRBV18
CASSRQGASGNTIYF
TGTGCCAGCTCGCGACAGGGAGCCTCTGGAAACACCATATATTTT
>.|.|TRBJ1-4|TRBV3-1/TRBV3-2
CASSQLGSREGEKLFF
TGTGCCAGCAGCCAACTTGGGTCCAGGGAGGGAGAAAAACTGTTTTTT
>.|TRBD2|TRBJ2-1|TRBV2
CASRLAGGPNEQFF
TGTGCCAGCCGCTTAGCGGGGGGGCCAAATGAGCAGTTCTTC
>.|.|TRBJ2-3|TRBV19
CASSMGGEMPPDTQYF
TGTGCCAGTAGTATGGGTGGAGAAATGCCCCCAGATACGCAGTATTTT
>once|.|TRBJ1-6|TRBV19
CASNRRQSVDSPLHF
TGTGCCAGTAACCGTCGACAGTCCGTCGACTCACCCCTCCACTTT
>.|.|TRBJ1-2|TRBV7-8
CASSLGKHRGISNYGYTF
TGTGCCAGCAGCTTAGGCAAACATAGGGGAATTTCTAACTATGGCTACACCTTC